This paragraph covers one T cell receptor (beta chain) sequence. Authors' analysis steps: From reference gene primer amplification, estimates of nucleated cell counts were derived. Using immunoSEQ multiplex PCR, the repertoire was profiled, and TCRdb retains in-frame clones only, with some absent. That table furnishes V, J and clone size, whereas the DNA furnished D and trimming. The sample lists over 100,000 clones, roughly 82% occurring once. This entry comes from a study of blood T cell repertoires in COVID-19. This CDR3 has 16 residues. Germline assignment: CDR1 SNHLY and CDR2 FYNNEI. V lost 6 bases and J 4 bases, leaving 21 bases between the germline ends.

V usage is TRBV2 and J usage is TRBJ1-2; D may be TRBD1 (5 bases). The sequenced sample consisted of peripheral blood. This receptor was obtained from a human donor in a cohort sampled during active COVID-19. The CDR3, as DNA: TGTGCCAGCAGGGCAGCCTCGGGGGGGGTCCGCTATGGCTACACCTTC. Translated, it gives CASRAASGGVRYGYTF.